This TCR beta chain emerged from a study of cytomegalovirus exposure and HLA in healthy donors. Germline CDR1 reads MNHEY; CDR2 reads SMNVEV (reference sequence). This CDR3 contains 13 residues. V was clipped by 2 bases and J by 2 bases, with 7 bases between them. Healthy bone marrow donors made up the cohort. With 60 Vbeta and 13 Jbeta primers, the PCR was carried out. The assay was immunoSEQ multiplex PCR, and TCRdb's table has in-frame clones only and misses some. This table has approximately 100,000 clones, about 81% appearing once. V and J are TRBV27 and TRBJ2-7; D is unclear. The origin of this receptor is a young man in good health and CMV-seropositive. Sequenced: PBMCs. The CDR3 sequence is CASSLTAPYEQYF. In DNA, the CDR3 is TGTGCCAGCAGTTTAACAGCCCCCTACGAGCAGTACTTC.